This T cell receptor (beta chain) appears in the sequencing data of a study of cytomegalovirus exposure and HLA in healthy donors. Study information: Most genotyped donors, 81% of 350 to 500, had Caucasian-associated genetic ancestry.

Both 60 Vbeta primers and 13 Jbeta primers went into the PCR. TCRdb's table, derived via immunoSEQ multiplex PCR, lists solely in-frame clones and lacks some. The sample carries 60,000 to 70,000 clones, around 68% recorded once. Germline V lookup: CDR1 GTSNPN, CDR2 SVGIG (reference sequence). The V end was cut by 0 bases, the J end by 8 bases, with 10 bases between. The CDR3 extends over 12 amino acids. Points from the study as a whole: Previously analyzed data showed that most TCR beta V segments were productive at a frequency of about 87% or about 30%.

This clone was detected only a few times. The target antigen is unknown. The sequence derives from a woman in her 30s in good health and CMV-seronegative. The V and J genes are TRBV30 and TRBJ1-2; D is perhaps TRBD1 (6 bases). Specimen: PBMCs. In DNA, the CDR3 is TGTGCCTGGAGTGTCCGGCAGGGGGGCTACACCTTC. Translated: CAWSVRQGGYTF.